The 30 T cell receptor beta chains below come from one sample, sequenced in a study of blood T cells in healthy people across ages. Combining a sample-barcoded 5' primer with a J-beta primer mix, a second PCR ran for 7 to 11 cycles. TCRdb passed the 5' RACE reads through MiXCR, listing each CDR3 protein once. The repertoire holds roughly 1.7 million distinct CDR3 sequences, with around 36% as singletons. Sequencing used blood. The origin of the receptors is a woman between 25 and 40 years old in good health.

This clonotype was picked up a small number of times. This sequence joins TRBV3-1 and TRBJ2-7, with 14 bases fitting TRBD2. Judging by the DNA end, TRBJ2-5 fits better; the J call may be wrong. CDR1 is LGHDT and CDR2 is YNNKEL in the germline V gene (reference sequence). The CDR3 contains 16 residues. DNA for the CDR3: TGTGCCAGCAGCCCATTGACTAGCGGGGGGGCGGAGACCCAGTACTTC. Translating gives CASSPLTSGGAETQYF.

This clonotype was picked up a small number of times. The genes are TRBV20-1 and TRBJ2-1; D gene unclear. The germline V gene has CDR1 DFQATT and CDR2 SNEGSKA (reference sequence). The ends were cut back, 5 bases at V and 10 bases at J, with 12 bases in the middle. The CDR3 length is 11 residues. CDR3 in amino acids: CSAPSPREQFF. Here the CDR3 DNA reads TGCAGTGCTCCTAGTCCCCGGGAGCAGTTCTTC.

This clonotype has only a few counts. DNA for the CDR3: TGCAGTGCTAGAGATGACCCGGGTTGGGGTAGCGGGGGATCCCGTAGCACAGATACGCAGTATTTT. This gives the protein CSARDDPGWGSGGSRSTDTQYF. The V and J genes are TRBV20-1 and TRBJ2-3; 9 bases line up with TRBD2. V trimming: 0 bases; J trimming: 0 bases; junction bases outside the gene matches: 22. Germline V lookup: CDR1 DFQATT, CDR2 SNEGSKA (reference sequence). The CDR3 covers 22 residues.

Of note for this clonotype: A read error may account for a junction end that differs from germline. The chain recombines TRBV18 with TRBJ2-4, with D perhaps matching TRBD1 or TRBD2 (5 bases each). CDR3 size: 17 residues. The germline CDR1 and CDR2 sequences are KGHSH and LQKENI. The CDR3 region has the DNA TGTGCCAGCTCCCCTGGGGGACCAGTTCTGGCCAAAAACATTCGGTACTTC. It codes for CASSPGGPVLAKNIRYF.

In the case of this clonotype: One junction end disagrees with the germline gene, perhaps due to a read error. This chain joins TRBV18 and TRBJ1-5; D is perhaps TRBD1 (5 bases). The CDR3 spans 14 residues. The germline V gene has CDR1 KGHSH and CDR2 LQKENI. The CDR3 bases are TGTGCCAGCTCACCCGGGGGAAGCAATCCGCCCCAGCATTTT. Its protein is CASSPGGSNPPQHF.

The chain recombines TRBV7-9 with TRBJ2-7; possible D gene TRBD2, 5 bases. The CDR3 loop spans 16 amino acids. CDR1 and CDR2 from the germline V gene are SEHNR and FQNEAQ (reference sequence). V lost 4 bases and J 0 bases, leaving 16 bases between the germline ends. The CDR3 region is CASSSAGQGPSYEQYF. The CDR3 DNA reads TGTGCCAGCAGCTCGGCGGGTCAAGGGCCCTCCTACGAGCAGTACTTC.

This clonotype was picked up a small number of times. This chain links TRBV28 with TRBJ1-2; D is unclear. Germline values: CDR1 MDHEN, CDR2 SYDVKM. The CDR3 is 16 residues long. Trimming removed 0 bases from V and 8 bases from J, with 19 bases in between. The CDR3 sequence: CASSLWVLGKISGYTF. As DNA, the CDR3 is TGTGCCAGCAGTTTATGGGTATTGGGGAAAATCTCGGGCTACACCTTC.

For this clonotype: At one of its ends the junction is not consistent with the germline gene, which may arise from a read error. The CDR3 sequence: CSVEGEERYF. DNA of the CDR3: TGCAGCGTTGAGGGGGAAGAGCGGTACTTC. The chain uses TRBV29-1 and TRBJ2-7, with D perhaps TRBD1 or TRBD2 (5 bases each). Germline CDR1 SQVTM, CDR2 ANQGSEA. The CDR3 sequence is 10 residues long.

This rearrangement joins TRBV28 to TRBJ1-1; TRBD1 matches at 7 bases. The germline V gene has CDR1 MDHEN and CDR2 SYDVKM. Unmatched junction bases numbered 10, after V lost 6 bases and J lost 0 bases. The CDR3 length is 16 residues. CDR3 DNA sequence: TGTGCCAGCAGCCAACCGGGACAGCGGTTGAACACTGAAGCTTTCTTT. It translates to CASSQPGQRLNTEAFF.

This chain uses TRBV29-1 with TRBJ2-1; D perhaps matches TRBD2 (6 bases). The CDR3 has 17 residues. Germline V gene sequence: CDR1 SQVTM, CDR2 ANQGSEA. V dropped 0 bases and J dropped 0 bases, with 15 bases sitting between them. This chain's CDR3 is CSVEDYTSPSSYNEQFF. The CDR3 DNA is TGCAGCGTTGAAGATTACACTAGCCCGAGCTCCTACAATGAGCAGTTCTTC.

J is TRBJ2-7 and V is TRBV12-3 or TRBV12-4, with a tentative D call TRBD2 (6 bases). This CDR3 region has 14 residues. V was clipped by 6 bases and J by 1 base, with 13 bases between them. The CDR3 DNA reads TGTGCCAGCAGCCGCATGGAGGGGTCCTACGAGCAGTACTTC. Translation gives CASSRMEGSYEQYF.

This clonotype was picked up a small number of times. This chain links TRBV14 with TRBJ2-5; D gene unclear. The J call is uncertain, as TRBJ2-7 better fits the DNA end. Germline CDR1 reads SGHDN; CDR2 reads FVKESK. The CDR3 has 13 amino acids. CDR3 DNA: TGTGCCAGCAGCCATGGATCTAAAGCCGAGCAGTACTTC. It encodes CASSHGSKAEQYF.

The rearrangement uses TRBV15 and TRBJ2-3; D ambiguous. Per germline, CDR1 LNHNV and CDR2 YYDKDF (reference sequence). The CDR3 is 12 amino acids. V was pared by 0 bases and J by 5 bases, with 3 bases between. The CDR3 coding sequence is TGTGCCACCAGCAGAGATGAAGATACGCAGTATTTT. It is translated as CATSRDEDTQYF.

The chain couples TRBV2 to TRBJ2-1; possibly TRBD2 for D (6 bases). Germline V gene sequence: CDR1 SNHLY, CDR2 FYNNEI. The CDR3 contains 15 residues. V lost 6 bases to trimming and J lost 2 bases, with 14 bases between them. The CDR3 coding sequence is TGTGCCAGCAGGCGAGAAGCGGGTCCCTACAATGAGCAGTTCTTC. It yields the protein CASRREAGPYNEQFF.

On this clonotype: The germline gene is not matched at one end of the junction; a read error may be the cause. V is TRBV15 and J is TRBJ2-4; no clear D. The CDR3 is made up of 16 amino acids. CDR1 LNHNV and CDR2 YYDKDF come from the germline V gene (reference sequence). CDR3 in DNA: TGTACCACCAGCCTTCTAAATGGTCGAGAAAAAAACATTCAGTACTTC. Its translation is CTTSLLNGREKNIQYF.

This chain connects TRBV7-8 to TRBJ2-5, with 10 positions matching TRBD1. Per germline, CDR1 SGHVS and CDR2 FQNEAQ. V lost 1 base, J lost 4 bases, and 6 bases stayed unmatched. The CDR3 length is 16 residues. The CDR3 DNA is TGTGCCAGCAGCTTAGATGACAGGGGGCGGGGAGAGACCCAGTACTTC. Protein product: CASSLDDRGRGETQYF.

The sample holds a few counts of this clonotype. The chain uses TRBV20-1 and TRBJ2-3; TRBD2 agrees at 11 bases. Germline CDR1 and CDR2: DFQATT and SNEGSKA (reference sequence). The CDR3 contains 18 residues. V shed 0 bases, J shed 5 bases, and the junction held 13 bases outside the gene matches. The CDR3 loop reads CSARDRSPGTSGLDTQYF. The CDR3, as DNA: TGCAGTGCTAGAGATCGGTCCCCCGGGACTAGCGGTTTAGATACGCAGTATTTT.

At least ten counts were recorded for this clonotype. The rearrangement uses TRBV12-3 or TRBV12-4 and TRBJ2-7; TRBD2 is a possible D gene (6 bases). The CDR3 is 15 amino acids. The V end lost 4 bases, the J end lost 2 bases, and 15 bases lay between the germline ends. CDR3 sequence reads: CASSSPGLSTYEQYF. The CDR3 DNA follows: TGTGCCAGCAGTTCTCCGGGACTTTCTACCTACGAGCAGTACTTC.

The CDR3 nucleotides are TGTGCCAGCAGCTCCGGTCTGGCGGGACGGTCGGGTGAGCAGTTCTTC. Encoded protein: CASSSGLAGRSGEQFF. This chain links TRBV11-2 with TRBJ2-1; TRBD2 might be the D (6 bases). Trimming removed 4 bases at V and 9 bases at J, with 22 bases between. This CDR3 has 16 residues. Germline V CDR1 and CDR2: SGHAT, FQNNGV.

This clonotype occurred many times. CDR3 protein: CSVARDPGADNEQFF. CDR3 coding DNA: TGCAGCGTTGCGAGGGACCCCGGAGCCGACAATGAGCAGTTCTTC. The chain carries TRBV29-1 and TRBJ2-1; D tentatively fits TRBD1 or TRBD2 (5 bases each). CDR3 length: 15 amino acids. V was shortened by 4 bases and J by 5 bases, with 18 bases between the two germline ends. Per the germline V gene, CDR1 is SQVTM and CDR2 is ANQGSEA.

The V call is TRBV5-1, the J call TRBJ1-2; weak D call: TRBD1 (6 bases). The CDR3 extends over 14 amino acids. The germline V and J ends were trimmed by 3 bases and 7 bases, with 16 bases remaining between them. CDR1 and CDR2 (germline): SGHRS, YFSETQ. CDR3 bases: TGCGCCAGCAGCTCAGAGACAGGTTACGGTGGCTACACCTTC. Its translation is CASSSETGYGGYTF.

This clonotype was recorded a few times. This chain uses TRBV4-1 with TRBJ2-7; no definite D call. CDR3 length: 13 residues. V lost 3 bases and J lost 0, with 6 bases in between. Germline assignment: CDR1 MGHRA and CDR2 YSYEKL. The CDR3 sequence: CASSQEDSYEQYF. As DNA, the CDR3 is TGCGCCAGCAGCCAGGAAGACTCCTACGAGCAGTACTTC.

This clonotype occurred a few times. The rearrangement links TRBV28 to TRBJ1-6; D remains ambiguous. V lost 7 bases to trimming and J lost 6 bases, with 16 bases between them. The CDR3 has 15 residues. In germline, CDR1 is MDHEN, CDR2 SYDVKM. CDR3 DNA sequence: TGTGCCAGCAATGCCCCCGGCGCTGGTAATTCACCCCTCCACTTT. Translation gives CASNAPGAGNSPLHF.

This clonotype has a single count. This chain connects TRBV3-1 to TRBJ2-7; D is tentatively TRBD1 or TRBD2 (6 bases each). CDR3 length: 14 amino acids. The ends were cut back, 0 bases at V and 5 bases at J, with 11 bases in the middle. Germline V lookup: CDR1 LGHDT, CDR2 YNNKEL (reference sequence). CDR3 sequence: CASSQEGGRNEQYF. The CDR3 region has the DNA TGTGCCAGCAGCCAAGAAGGGGGGAGGAACGAGCAGTACTTC.

V usage is TRBV27 and J usage is TRBJ1-6; maybe TRBD1 (5 bases). Germline CDR1 and CDR2: MNHEY and SMNVEV (reference sequence). Trimming took 7 bases from V and 6 from J, leaving 16 bases between them. The CDR3 consists of 15 residues. The CDR3 bases are TGTGCCAGCACCAATTCGGGGGACGGTAATTCACCCCTCCACTTT. This gives the protein CASTNSGDGNSPLHF.

The V call is TRBV27, the J call TRBJ2-1; D might be TRBD1 (6 bases). The CDR3 totals 16 residues. V was shortened by 5 bases and J by 0 bases, with 14 bases between the two germline ends. Germline CDR1 reads MNHEY; CDR2 reads SMNVEV (reference sequence). CDR3 residues: CASSPGQLGSYNEQFF. CDR3 bases: TGTGCCAGCAGTCCCGGACAGCTCGGCTCCTACAATGAGCAGTTCTTC.

The rearrangement joins TRBV9 to TRBJ2-1; the D is unclear. Deletions cut 1 base from V and 0 bases from J, with 8 bases between. This CDR3 spans 15 amino acids. The germline gives CDR1 SGDLS, CDR2 YYNGEE. The CDR3 loop is CASSVTSDSYNEQFF. CDR3 DNA sequence: TGTGCCAGCAGCGTAACCAGCGACTCCTACAATGAGCAGTTCTTC.

This clonotype was seen at least ten times. The rearrangement uses TRBV20-1 and TRBJ2-5; possibly TRBD1 for D (5 bases). V lost 5 bases, J lost 1 base, and 8 bases lay in between. Germline values: CDR1 DFQATT, CDR2 SNEGSKA (reference sequence). The length of the CDR3 is 12 residues. For the CDR3, the DNA is TGCAGTGCTGGACACATCCAAGAGACCCAGTACTTC. This encodes CSAGHIQETQYF.

This clonotype was seen only a few times. The chain uses TRBV10-2 and TRBJ2-3, with D possibly TRBD2 on 6 matching bases. CDR1 WSHSY and CDR2 SAAADI come from the germline V gene. The CDR3 is 13 residues long. The germline V and J ends were trimmed by 6 bases and 3 bases, with 10 bases remaining between them. The CDR3 region has the DNA TGCGCCAGCAGCTGGGACTTGACAGATACGCAGTATTTT. This sequence encodes CASSWDLTDTQYF.

The V and J genes are TRBV7-9 and TRBJ2-3; D may be TRBD2 (5 bases). Germline CDR1 reads SEHNR; CDR2 reads FQNEAQ (reference sequence). The germline V and J ends were trimmed by 5 bases and 3 bases, with 21 bases remaining between them. The CDR3 is 17 amino acids. The CDR3: CASSPPGLIEGTDTQYF. CDR3 in DNA: TGTGCCAGCAGCCCTCCCGGACTGATCGAAGGAACAGATACGCAGTATTTT.